This entry is about one T cell receptor (beta chain). Its target is unknown. This entry is derived from a study of T cell responses to AZD1222 COVID-19 vaccine. The wider study: Second doses were pooled across both intervals (about 4 or about 12 weeks).

V was pared by 7 bases and J by 4 bases, with 8 bases of the junction left unmatched. The CDR3 covers 15 residues. The V gene's germline CDR1 is MNHEY and CDR2 SVGAGI. Study-level results: Baseline serology detected seropositivity in only a handful of AZD1222 recipients. Spike-spanning, vaccine-associated CD4 TCRs were dominant at 160-218 and 743-854. Repertoires were sampled only after the peak T cell response.

Sequenced by immunoSEQ multiplex PCR; TCRdb stores in-frame clones only, minus some. The sample has about 94,000 clones, about 88% seen once; the top ten hold roughly 15%. This receptor was identified in an adult in good health. The chain combines TRBV6-5 with TRBJ1-5; 9 bases match TRBD1. Sequenced here: peripheral blood, sampled on day 0 of AZD1222 vaccination. CDR3 nucleotide sequence: TGTGCCAGCACCACCGGGACAGGGCGGAATCAGCCCCAGCATTTT. The encoded protein is CASTTGTGRNQPQHF.